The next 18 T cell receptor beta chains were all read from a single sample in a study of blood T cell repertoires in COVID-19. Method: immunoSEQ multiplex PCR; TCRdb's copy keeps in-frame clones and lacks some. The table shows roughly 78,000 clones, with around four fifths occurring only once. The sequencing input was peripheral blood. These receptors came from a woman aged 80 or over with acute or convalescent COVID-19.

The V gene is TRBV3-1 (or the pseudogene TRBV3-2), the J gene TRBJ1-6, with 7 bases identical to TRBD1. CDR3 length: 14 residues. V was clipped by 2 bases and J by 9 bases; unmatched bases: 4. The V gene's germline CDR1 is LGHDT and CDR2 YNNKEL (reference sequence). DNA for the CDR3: TGTGCCAGCAGCCAATCAGGGGGAGGTTCACCCCTCCACTTT. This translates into CASSQSGGGSPLHF.

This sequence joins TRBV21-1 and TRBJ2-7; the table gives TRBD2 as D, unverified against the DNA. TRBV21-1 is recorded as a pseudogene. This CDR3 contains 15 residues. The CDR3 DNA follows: TGTGCCAGCAGCAAAGTTCAAGCGGGGGGGTACGAGCAGTACTTC. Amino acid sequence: CASSKVQAGGYEQYF.

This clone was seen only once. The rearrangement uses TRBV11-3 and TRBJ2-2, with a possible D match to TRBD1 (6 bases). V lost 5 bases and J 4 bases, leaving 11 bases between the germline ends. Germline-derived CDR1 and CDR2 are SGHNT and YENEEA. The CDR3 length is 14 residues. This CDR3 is CASSPSDSTGELFF. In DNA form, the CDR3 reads TGTGCCAGCAGCCCCTCGGACAGCACCGGGGAGCTGTTTTTT. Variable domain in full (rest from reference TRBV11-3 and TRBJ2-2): EAGVVQSPRYKIIEKKQPVAFWCNPISGHNTLYWYLQNLGQGPELLIRYENEEAVDDSQLPKDRFSAERLKGVDSTLKIQPAELGDSAVYLCASSPSDSTGELFFGEGSRLTVL.

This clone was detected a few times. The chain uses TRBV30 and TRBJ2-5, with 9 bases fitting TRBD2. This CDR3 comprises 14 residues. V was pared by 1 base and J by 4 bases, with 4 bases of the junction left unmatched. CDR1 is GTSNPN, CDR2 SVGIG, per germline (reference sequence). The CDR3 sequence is CAWSDQLAGETQYF. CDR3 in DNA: TGTGCCTGGAGTGACCAACTAGCGGGAGAGACCCAGTACTTC.

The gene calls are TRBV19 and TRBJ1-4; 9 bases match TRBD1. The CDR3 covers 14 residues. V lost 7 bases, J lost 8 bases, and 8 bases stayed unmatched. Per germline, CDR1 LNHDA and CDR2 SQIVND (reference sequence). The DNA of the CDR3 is TGTGCCAGTAAAACAGGGGGCGTTCAAGAAAAACTGTTTTTT. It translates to CASKTGGVQEKLFF.

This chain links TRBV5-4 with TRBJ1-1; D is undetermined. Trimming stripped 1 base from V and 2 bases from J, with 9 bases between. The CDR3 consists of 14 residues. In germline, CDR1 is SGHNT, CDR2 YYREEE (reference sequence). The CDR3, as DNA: TGTGCCAGCAGCTTGCCGGGGATCAACACTGAAGCTTTCTTT. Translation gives CASSLPGINTEAFF. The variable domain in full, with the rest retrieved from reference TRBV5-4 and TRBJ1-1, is ETGVTQSPTHLIKTRGQQVTLRCSSQSGHNTVSWYQQALGQGPQFIFQYYREEENGRGNFPPRFSGLQFPNYSSELNVNALELDDSALYLCASSLPGINTEAFFGQGTRLTVV.

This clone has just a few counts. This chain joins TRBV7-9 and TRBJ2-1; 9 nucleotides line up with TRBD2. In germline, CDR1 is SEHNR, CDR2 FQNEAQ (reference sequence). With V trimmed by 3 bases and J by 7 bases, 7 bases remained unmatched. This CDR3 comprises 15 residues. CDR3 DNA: TGTGCCAGCAGCTTTTTTAGCGGGGGACTAAATGAGCAGTTCTTC. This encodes CASSFFSGGLNEQFF.

The CDR3, as DNA: TGTGCCAGCAGCTCTGGAGCTAGCTCCTACAATGAGCAGTTCTTC. Encoded protein: CASSSGASSYNEQFF. This chain links TRBV5-6 with TRBJ2-1; D gene ambiguous. The ends were cut back, 3 bases at V and 0 bases at J, with 10 bases in the middle. This CDR3 is 15 amino acids long. In germline, CDR1 is SGHDT, CDR2 YYEEEE.

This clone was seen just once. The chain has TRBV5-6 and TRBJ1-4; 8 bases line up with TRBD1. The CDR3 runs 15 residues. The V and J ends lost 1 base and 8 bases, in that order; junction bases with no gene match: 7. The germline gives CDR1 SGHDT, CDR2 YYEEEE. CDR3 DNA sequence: TGTGCCAGCAGCTTGTACATCACAGGGGGGGAAAAACTGTTTTTT. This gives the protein CASSLYITGGEKLFF.

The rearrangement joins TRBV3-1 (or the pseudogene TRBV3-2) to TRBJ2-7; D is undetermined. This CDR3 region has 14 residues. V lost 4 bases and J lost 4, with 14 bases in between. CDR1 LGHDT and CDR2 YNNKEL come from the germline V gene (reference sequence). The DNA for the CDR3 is TGTGCCAGCAGCCCTTGGGCCGCTGAGTACGAGCAGTACTTC. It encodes CASSPWAAEYEQYF.

CDR3 DNA: TGTGCCAGCAGTGGCGGTCGGGATCAGCCCCAGCATTTT. Protein sequence: CASSGGRDQPQHF. This chain joins TRBV2 and TRBJ1-5; no definite D call. This CDR3 spans 13 amino acids. CDR1 is SNHLY, CDR2 FYNNEI, per germline. Trimming took off 4 bases at V and 5 bases at J, with 9 bases between the two ends.

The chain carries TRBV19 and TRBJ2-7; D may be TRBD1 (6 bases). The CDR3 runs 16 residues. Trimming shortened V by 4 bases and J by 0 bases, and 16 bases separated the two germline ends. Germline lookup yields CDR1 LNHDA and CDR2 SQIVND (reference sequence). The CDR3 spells CASSRPGQGSSYEQYF. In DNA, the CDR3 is TGTGCCAGTAGTAGGCCCGGGCAGGGGAGCTCCTACGAGCAGTACTTC.

In nucleotides, the CDR3 is TGTGCCAGCAGCTTAGCGCTCCTGGGGGGGGGCGATAACTATGGCTACACCTTC. Its translation: CASSLALLGGGDNYGYTF. This sequence joins TRBV7-9 and TRBJ1-2; a possible D gene is TRBD1 (6 bases). Trimming removed 0 bases from V and 1 base from J, with 18 bases in between. The CDR3 runs 18 residues. Germline V gene sequence: CDR1 SEHNR, CDR2 FQNEAQ (reference sequence).

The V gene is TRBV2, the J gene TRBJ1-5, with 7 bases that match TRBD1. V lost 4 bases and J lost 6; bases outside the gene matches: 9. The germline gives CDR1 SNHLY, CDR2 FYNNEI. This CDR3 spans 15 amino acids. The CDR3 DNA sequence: TGTGCCAGCAGTGTGGGACAGCAAGAAGGTCAGCCCCAGCATTTT. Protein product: CASSVGQQEGQPQHF.

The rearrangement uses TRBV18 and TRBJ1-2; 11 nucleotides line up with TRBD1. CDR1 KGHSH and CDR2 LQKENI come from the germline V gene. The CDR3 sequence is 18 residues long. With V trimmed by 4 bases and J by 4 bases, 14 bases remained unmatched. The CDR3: CASSQGGQGGSPSYGYTF. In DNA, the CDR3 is TGTGCCAGCTCACAAGGGGGACAGGGGGGTAGTCCCTCCTATGGCTACACCTTC. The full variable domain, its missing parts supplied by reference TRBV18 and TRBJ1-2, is NAGVMQNPRHLVRRRGQEARLRCSPMKGHSHVYWYRQLPEEGLKFMVYLQKENIIDESGMPKERFSAEFPKEGPSILRIQQVVRGDSAAYFCASSQGGQGGSPSYGYTFGSGTRLTVV.

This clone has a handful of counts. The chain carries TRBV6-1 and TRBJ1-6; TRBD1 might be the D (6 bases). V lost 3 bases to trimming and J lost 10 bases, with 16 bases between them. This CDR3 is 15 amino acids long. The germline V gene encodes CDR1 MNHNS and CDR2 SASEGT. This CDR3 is CASSDNQGLRSPLHF. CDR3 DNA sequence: TGTGCCAGCAGTGATAACCAGGGGTTAAGATCACCCCTCCACTTT.

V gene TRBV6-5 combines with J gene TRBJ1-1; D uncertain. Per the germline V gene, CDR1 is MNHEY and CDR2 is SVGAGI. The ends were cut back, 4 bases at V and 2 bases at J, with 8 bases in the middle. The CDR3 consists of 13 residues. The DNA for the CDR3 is TGTGCCAGCAGTTCGCAGGTTAACACTGAAGCTTTCTTT. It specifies CASSSQVNTEAFF.

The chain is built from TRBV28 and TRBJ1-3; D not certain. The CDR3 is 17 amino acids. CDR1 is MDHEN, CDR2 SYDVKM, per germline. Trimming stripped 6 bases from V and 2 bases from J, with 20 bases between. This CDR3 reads CASSLNLGGGAGNTIYF. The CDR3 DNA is TGTGCCAGCAGCCTTAATTTGGGAGGTGGGGCTGGAAACACCATATATTTT.